This note documents a single TCR beta chain sequence. The entry originates in a study of blood T cell repertoires in COVID-19. About the research overall: The United States, Italy and Spain provided the acute and convalescent COVID-19 samples. T cells, B-cell-depleted T cells, or PBMCs provided the cDNA or gDNA that served as material.

Profiled with immunoSEQ multiplex PCR; TCRdb holds only in-frame clones, not every one. The repertoire holds some 190,000 clones, about 83% seen once, with less than 3.5% in the top ten. The CDR3 spans 18 residues. V was clipped by 3 bases and J by 0 bases; unmatched bases: 5. Germline CDR1 reads LGHNA; CDR2 reads YSLEER. All exposed participants met a person with COVID-19 within 2 weeks before entering the study. This sequence originates from a woman in her thirties who had been exposed to COVID-19. The V call is TRBV4-3, the J call TRBJ2-4, with 13 bases fitting TRBD2. Sequencing used PBMCs or T cells enriched from blood (not recorded which). The CDR3 reads CASSQTSGGILAKNIQYF. In nucleotides, the CDR3 is TGCGCCAGCAGCCAGACTAGCGGGGGGATTTTAGCCAAAAACATTCAGTACTTC.